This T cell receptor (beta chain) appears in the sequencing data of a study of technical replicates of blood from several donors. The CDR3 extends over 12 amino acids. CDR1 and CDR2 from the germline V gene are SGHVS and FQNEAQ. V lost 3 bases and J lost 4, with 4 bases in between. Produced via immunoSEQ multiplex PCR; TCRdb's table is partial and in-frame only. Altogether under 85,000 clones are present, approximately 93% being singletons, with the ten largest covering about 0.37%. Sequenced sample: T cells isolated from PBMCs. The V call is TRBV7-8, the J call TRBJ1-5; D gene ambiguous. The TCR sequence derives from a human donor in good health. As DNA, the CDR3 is TGTGCCAGCAGCTTTAATAATCAGCCCCAGCATTTT. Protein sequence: CASSFNNQPQHF.